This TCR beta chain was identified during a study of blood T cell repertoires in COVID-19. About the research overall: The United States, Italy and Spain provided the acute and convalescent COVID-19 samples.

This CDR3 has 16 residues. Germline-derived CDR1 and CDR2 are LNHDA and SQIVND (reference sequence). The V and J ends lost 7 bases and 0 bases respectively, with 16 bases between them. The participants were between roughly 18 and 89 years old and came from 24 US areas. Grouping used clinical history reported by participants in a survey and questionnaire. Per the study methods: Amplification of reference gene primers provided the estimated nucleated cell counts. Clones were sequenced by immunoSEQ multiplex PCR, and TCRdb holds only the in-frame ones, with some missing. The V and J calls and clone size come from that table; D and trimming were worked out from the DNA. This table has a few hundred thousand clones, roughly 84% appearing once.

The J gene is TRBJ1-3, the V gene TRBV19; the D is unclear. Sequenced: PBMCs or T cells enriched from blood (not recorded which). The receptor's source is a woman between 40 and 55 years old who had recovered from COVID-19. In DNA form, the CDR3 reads TGTGCCAGTAAGATGGGCTCCTTTTTCTCTGGAAACACCATATATTTT. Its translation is CASKMGSFFSGNTIYF.